The T cell receptor (beta chain) described here comes from a study of CD8 T cells in Susac syndrome. Random-hexamer reverse transcription was applied to roughly 0.45 to 1 ug RNA. TCRdb recomputed calls from the immunoSEQ multiplex PCR reads with MiXCR, one row per CDR3 protein. The data contain 120,000 or so distinct CDR3 sequences, just over 95% of them seen just once; the ten biggest clones take up less than 0.15%. The CDR3 totals 14 residues. CDR1 and CDR2 from the germline V gene are DFQATT and SNEGSKA (reference sequence). Trimming at V came to 6 bases and at J to 0 bases, leaving 7 bases not matched to a gene.

This sequence joins TRBV20-1 and TRBJ2-5; 7 bases line up with TRBD2. The TCR was taken from a human donor with Susac syndrome. The sequenced sample consisted of CD4+ T cells from PBMCs. This CDR3 reads CSATDGGYQETQYF. Written as DNA, the CDR3 is TGCAGTGCAACAGACGGGGGGTACCAAGAGACCCAGTACTTC.